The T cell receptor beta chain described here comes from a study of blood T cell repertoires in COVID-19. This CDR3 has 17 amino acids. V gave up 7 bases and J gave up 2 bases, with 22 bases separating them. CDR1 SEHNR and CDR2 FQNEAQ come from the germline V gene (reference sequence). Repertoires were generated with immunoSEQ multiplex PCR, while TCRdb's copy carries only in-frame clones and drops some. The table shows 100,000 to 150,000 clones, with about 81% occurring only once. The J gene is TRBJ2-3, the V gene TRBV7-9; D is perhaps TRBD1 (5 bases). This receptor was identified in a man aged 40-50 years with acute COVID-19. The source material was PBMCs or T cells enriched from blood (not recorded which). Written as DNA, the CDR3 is TGTGCCAGCAATCCAGGTGGGGCAGGGTGGTCCACAGATACGCAGTATTTT. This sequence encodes CASNPGGAGWSTDTQYF.